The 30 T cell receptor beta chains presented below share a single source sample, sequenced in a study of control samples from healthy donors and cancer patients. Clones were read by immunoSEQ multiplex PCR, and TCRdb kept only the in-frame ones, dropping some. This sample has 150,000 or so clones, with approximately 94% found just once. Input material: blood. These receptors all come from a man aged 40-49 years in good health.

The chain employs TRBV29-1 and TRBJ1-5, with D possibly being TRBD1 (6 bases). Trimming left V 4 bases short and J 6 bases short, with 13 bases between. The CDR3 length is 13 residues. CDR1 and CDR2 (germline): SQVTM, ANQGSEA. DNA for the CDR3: TGCAGCGTTGCGGGGGGGGGCTCTCAGCCCCAGCATTTT. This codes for CSVAGGGSQPQHF.

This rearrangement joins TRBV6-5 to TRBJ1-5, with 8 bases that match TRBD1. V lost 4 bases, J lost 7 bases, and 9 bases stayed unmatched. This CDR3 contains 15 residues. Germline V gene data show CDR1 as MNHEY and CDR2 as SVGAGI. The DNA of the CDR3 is TGTGCCAGCAGTTTTACAGGGGGTATGCGGCAGCCCCAGCATTTT. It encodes CASSFTGGMRQPQHF.

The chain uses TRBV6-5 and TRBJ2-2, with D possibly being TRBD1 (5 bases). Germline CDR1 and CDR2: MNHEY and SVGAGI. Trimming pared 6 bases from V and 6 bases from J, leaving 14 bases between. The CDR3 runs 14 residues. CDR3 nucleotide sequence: TGTGCCAGCAGCCAGGGCCCCAAGGCCGGGGAGCTGTTTTTT. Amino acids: CASSQGPKAGELFF.

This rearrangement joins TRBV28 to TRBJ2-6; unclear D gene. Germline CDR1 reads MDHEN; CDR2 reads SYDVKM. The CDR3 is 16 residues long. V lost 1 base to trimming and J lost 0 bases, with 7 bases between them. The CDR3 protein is CASSLYQRSGANVLTF. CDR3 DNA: TGTGCCAGCAGTTTATATCAGCGCTCTGGGGCCAACGTCCTGACTTTC.

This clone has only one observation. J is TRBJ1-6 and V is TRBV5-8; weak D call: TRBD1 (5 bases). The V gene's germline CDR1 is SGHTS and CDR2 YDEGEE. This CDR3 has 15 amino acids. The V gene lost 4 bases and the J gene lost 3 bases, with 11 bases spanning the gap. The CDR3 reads CASSRGTDYNSPLHF. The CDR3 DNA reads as TGTGCCAGCAGCCGGGGGACGGACTATAATTCACCCCTCCACTTT.

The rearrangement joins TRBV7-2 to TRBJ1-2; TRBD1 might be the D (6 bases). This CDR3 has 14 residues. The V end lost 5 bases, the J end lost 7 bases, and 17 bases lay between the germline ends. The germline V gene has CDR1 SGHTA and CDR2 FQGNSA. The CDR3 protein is CASSVYGQFSGYTF. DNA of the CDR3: TGTGCCAGCAGCGTATACGGACAGTTTAGTGGCTACACCTTC.

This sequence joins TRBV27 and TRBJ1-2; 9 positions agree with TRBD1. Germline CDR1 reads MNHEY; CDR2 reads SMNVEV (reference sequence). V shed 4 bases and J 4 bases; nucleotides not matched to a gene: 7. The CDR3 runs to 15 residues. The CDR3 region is CASSSQGASIYGYTF. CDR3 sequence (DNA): TGTGCCAGCAGTTCACAGGGGGCAAGCATCTATGGCTACACCTTC.

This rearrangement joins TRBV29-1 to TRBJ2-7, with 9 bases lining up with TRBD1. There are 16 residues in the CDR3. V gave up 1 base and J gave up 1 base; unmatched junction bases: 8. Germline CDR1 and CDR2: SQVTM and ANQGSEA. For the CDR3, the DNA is TGCAGCGTTGAAGTTTTGCGGACAGGGGCTTCCTACGAGCAGTACTTC. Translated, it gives CSVEVLRTGASYEQYF.

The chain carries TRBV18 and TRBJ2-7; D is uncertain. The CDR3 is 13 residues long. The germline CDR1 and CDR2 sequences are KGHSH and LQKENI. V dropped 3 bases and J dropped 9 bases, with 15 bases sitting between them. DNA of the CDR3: TGTGCCAGCTCACCCACACCGGACGGTATGCAGTACTTC. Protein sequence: CASSPTPDGMQYF. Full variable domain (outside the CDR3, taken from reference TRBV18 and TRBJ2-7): NAGVMQNPRHLVRRRGQEARLRCSPMKGHSHVYWYRQLPEEGLKFMVYLQKENIIDESGMPKERFSAEFPKEGPSILRIQQVVRGDSAAYFCASSPTPDGMQYFGPGTRLTVT.

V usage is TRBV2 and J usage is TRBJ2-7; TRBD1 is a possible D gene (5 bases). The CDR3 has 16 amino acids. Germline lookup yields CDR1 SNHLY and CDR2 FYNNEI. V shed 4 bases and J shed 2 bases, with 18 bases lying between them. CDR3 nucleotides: TGTGCCAGCAGTGTTAAGTCGGACAAAAGTGCCTACGAGCAGTACTTC. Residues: CASSVKSDKSAYEQYF.

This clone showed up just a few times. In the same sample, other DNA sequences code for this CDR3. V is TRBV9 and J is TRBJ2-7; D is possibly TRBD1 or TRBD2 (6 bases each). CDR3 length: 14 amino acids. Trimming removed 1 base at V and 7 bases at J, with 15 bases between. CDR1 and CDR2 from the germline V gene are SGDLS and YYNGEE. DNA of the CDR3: TGTGCCAGCAGCGTAAAGCTACAGGGAGGAGAGCAGTACTTC. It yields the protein CASSVKLQGGEQYF.

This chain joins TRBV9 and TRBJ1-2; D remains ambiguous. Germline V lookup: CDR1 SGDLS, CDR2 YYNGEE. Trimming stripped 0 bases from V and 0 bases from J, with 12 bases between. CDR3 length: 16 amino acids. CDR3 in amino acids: CASSVGGWAANYGYTF. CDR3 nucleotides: TGTGCCAGCAGCGTAGGGGGTTGGGCAGCTAACTATGGCTACACCTTC.

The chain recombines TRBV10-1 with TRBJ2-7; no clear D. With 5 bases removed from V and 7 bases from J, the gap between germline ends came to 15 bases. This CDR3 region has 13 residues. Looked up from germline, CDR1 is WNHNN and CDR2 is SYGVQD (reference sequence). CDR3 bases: TGCGCCAGCAGTAGATTTGCTACTGGGGAGCAGTACTTC. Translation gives CASSRFATGEQYF.

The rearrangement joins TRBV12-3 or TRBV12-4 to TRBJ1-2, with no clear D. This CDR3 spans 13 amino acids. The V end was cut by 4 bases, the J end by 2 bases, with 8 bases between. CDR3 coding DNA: TGTGCCAGCAGTTCGGACGGCAACTATGGCTACACCTTC. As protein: CASSSDGNYGYTF.

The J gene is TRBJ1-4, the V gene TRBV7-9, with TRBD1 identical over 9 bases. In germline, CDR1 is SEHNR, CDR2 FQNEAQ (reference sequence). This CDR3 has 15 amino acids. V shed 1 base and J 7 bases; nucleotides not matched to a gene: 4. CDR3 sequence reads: CASSLVGQGPEKLFF. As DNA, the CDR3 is TGTGCCAGCAGCTTAGTGGGACAGGGACCTGAAAAACTGTTTTTT.

The CDR3 reads CASSYSGDRDSYEQYF. The CDR3 region has the DNA TGTGCCAGCAGTTACTCGGGGGACAGGGATTCCTACGAGCAGTACTTC. This chain links TRBV6-2 or TRBV6-3 with TRBJ2-7; TRBD1 matches 9 bases. V was clipped by 0 bases and J by 1 base; unmatched bases: 4. CDR3 size: 16 residues. Per germline, CDR1 MNHEY and CDR2 SVGEGT.

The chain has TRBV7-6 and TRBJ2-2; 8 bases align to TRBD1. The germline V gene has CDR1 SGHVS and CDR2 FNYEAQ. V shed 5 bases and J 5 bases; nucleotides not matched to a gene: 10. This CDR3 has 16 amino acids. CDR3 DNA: TGTGCCAGCAGCACCCTGACAGGGGTGGGAACCGGGGAGCTGTTTTTT. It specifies CASSTLTGVGTGELFF.

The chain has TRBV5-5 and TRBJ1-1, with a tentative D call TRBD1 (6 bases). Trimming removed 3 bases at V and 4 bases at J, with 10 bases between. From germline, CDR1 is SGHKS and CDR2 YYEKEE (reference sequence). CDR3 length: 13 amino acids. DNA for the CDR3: TGTGCCAGCAGCTCCACAGGGCTCACTGAAGCTTTCTTT. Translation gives CASSSTGLTEAFF. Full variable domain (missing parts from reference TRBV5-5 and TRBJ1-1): DAGVTQSPTHLIKTRGQQVTLRCSPISGHKSVSWYQQVLGQGPQFIFQYYEKEERGRGNFPDRFSARQFPNYSSELNVNALLLGDSALYLCASSSTGLTEAFFGQGTRLTVV.

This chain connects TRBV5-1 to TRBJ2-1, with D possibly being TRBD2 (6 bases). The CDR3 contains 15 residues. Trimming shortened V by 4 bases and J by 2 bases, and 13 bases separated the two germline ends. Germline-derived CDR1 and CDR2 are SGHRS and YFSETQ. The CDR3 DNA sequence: TGCGCCAGCAGCCCTGGGACTCCCGCCTACAATGAGCAGTTCTTC. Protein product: CASSPGTPAYNEQFF.

CDR3 sequence (DNA): TGTGCCAGCAGCTTAGACGGCTATGGCTACACCTTC. It specifies CASSLDGYGYTF. The chain carries TRBV7-9 and TRBJ1-2; D gene ambiguous. The CDR3 is 12 residues long. Deletions cut 1 base from V and 4 bases from J, with 4 bases between. The germline CDR1 and CDR2 sequences are SEHNR and FQNEAQ (reference sequence).

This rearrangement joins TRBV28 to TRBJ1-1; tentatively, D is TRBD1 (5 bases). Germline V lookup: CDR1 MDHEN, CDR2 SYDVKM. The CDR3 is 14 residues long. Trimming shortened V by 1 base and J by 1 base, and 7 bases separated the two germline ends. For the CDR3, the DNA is TGTGCCAGCAGTTTATACCAGGGGAACACTGAAGCTTTCTTT. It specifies CASSLYQGNTEAFF.

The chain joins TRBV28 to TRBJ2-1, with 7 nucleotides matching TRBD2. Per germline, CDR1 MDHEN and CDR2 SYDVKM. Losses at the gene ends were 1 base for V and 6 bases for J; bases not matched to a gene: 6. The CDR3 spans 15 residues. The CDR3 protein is CASSLYWTSSNEQFF. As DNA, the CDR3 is TGTGCCAGCAGTTTATACTGGACTAGTAGCAATGAGCAGTTCTTC.

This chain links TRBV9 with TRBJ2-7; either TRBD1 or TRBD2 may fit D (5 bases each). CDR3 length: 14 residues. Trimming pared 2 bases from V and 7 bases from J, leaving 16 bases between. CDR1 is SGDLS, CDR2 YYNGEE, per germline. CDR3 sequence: CASSVGTYMGEQYF. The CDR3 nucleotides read TGTGCCAGCAGCGTCGGGACGTATATGGGGGAGCAGTACTTC.

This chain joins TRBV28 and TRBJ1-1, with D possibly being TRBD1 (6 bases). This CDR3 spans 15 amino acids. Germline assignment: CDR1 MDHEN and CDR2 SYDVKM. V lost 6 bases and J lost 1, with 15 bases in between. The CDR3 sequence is CASRVERGGNTEAFF. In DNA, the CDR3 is TGTGCCAGCAGGGTCGAGAGGGGGGGGAACACTGAAGCTTTCTTT.

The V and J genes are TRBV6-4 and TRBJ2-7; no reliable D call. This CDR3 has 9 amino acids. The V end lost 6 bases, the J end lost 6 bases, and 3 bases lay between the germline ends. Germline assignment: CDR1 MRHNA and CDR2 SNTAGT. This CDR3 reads CASRCEQYF. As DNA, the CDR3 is TGTGCCAGCAGATGCGAGCAGTACTTC.

The CDR3: CASSPGQTGTEAFF. The CDR3 region has the DNA TGCGCCAGCAGCCCTGGACAGACGGGCACTGAAGCTTTCTTT. The V and J genes are TRBV5-1 and TRBJ1-1, with a tentative D call TRBD1 (6 bases). This CDR3 spans 14 amino acids. Germline V gives CDR1 SGHRS, CDR2 YFSETQ. V was trimmed by 4 bases and J by 4 bases, leaving 14 bases between them.

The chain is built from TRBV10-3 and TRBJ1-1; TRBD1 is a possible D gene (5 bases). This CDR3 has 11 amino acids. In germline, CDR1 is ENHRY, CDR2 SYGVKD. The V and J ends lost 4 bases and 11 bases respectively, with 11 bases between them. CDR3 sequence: CAISGGVEAFF. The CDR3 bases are TGTGCCATCAGTGGAGGGGTCGAGGCTTTCTTT.

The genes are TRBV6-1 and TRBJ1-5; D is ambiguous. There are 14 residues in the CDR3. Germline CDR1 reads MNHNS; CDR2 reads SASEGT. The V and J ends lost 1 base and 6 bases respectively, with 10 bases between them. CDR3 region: CASSEDGEAQPQHF. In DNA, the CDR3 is TGTGCCAGCAGTGAAGACGGGGAGGCTCAGCCCCAGCATTTT.

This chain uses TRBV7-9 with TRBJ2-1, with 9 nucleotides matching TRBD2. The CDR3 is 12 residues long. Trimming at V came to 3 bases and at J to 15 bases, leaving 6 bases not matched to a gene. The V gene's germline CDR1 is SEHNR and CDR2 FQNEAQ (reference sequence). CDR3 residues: CASSLAGGKGFF. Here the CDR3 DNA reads TGTGCCAGCAGCTTGGCGGGAGGGAAGGGGTTCTTC.

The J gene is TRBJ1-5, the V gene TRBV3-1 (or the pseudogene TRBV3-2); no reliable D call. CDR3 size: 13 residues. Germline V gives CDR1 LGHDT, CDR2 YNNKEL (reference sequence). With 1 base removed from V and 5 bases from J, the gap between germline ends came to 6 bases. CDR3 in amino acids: CASSQATDQPQHF. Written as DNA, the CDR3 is TGTGCCAGCAGCCAAGCCACGGATCAGCCCCAGCATTTT.